The present TCR beta chain was sequenced within a study of cytotoxic CD8 clonotypes in ibrutinib-treated CLL. Depths of 1 in 200,000 to 1 in 1 million T cells were the sequencing target. Method: immunoSEQ multiplex PCR; TCRdb's copy keeps in-frame clones and lacks some. The sample shows some 300,000 clones, about 80% of them seen only once. As input for TCR beta libraries, around 2.1 micrograms of genomic DNA came from cryopreserved PBMCs. V lost 2 bases and J lost 5, with 9 bases in between. The CDR3 loop spans 13 amino acids. Germline CDR1 SEHNR, CDR2 FQNEAQ (reference sequence). The V gene is TRBV7-9, the J gene TRBJ2-5; D gene uncertain. Here the sequenced sample was PBMCs, taken before ibrutinib treatment. The clonotype originates from a human donor with chronic lymphocytic leukemia. CDR3 region: CASSLYVFETQYF. The CDR3 DNA reads as TGTGCCAGCAGCTTATATGTTTTCGAGACCCAGTACTTC.